The entry below describes one T cell receptor beta chain. This specimen comes from a study of cytomegalovirus exposure and HLA in healthy donors. Vbeta (60) and Jbeta (13) primers were used in the PCR. Measured with immunoSEQ multiplex PCR; TCRdb has only the in-frame clones, and not every one. The table records approximately 94,000 clones, 70% to 85% of them present only once. The CDR3 contains 12 residues. Germline CDR1 reads GTSNPN; CDR2 reads SVGIG (reference sequence). V gave up 4 bases and J gave up 2 bases; unmatched junction bases: 2. This chain connects TRBV30 to TRBJ2-7; 7 nucleotides agree with TRBD2. Sequencing was done on a sample of PBMCs. The sequence came from a man aged 25-45 years in good health and CMV-seropositive. The CDR3 protein is CAWTSGAYEQYF. The CDR3 bases are TGTGCCTGGACTAGCGGTGCCTACGAGCAGTACTTC.